This T cell receptor (beta chain) is drawn from a study of blood T cell repertoires in COVID-19. Study-level background: The United States, Italy and Spain were the sources of the acute and convalescent COVID-19 samples. PBMCs, B-cell-depleted T cells, or T cells provided the cDNA or gDNA that made up the material.

In the authors' workflow: Scientists estimated how many nucleated cells there were by amplifying reference gene primers. The method was immunoSEQ multiplex PCR; TCRdb's version includes in-frame clones alone and lacks a portion of them. V and J calls and clone size are as listed in that table; D and trimming were resolved from the DNA. The sample lists about 140,000 clones; roughly four fifths were seen once. The length of the CDR3 is 14 residues. CDR1 is SNHLY and CDR2 is FYNNEI in the germline V gene. V was cut by 6 bases and J by 9 bases, with 15 bases left in between. The source of this sequence is a woman of 80 years or more with active or convalescent COVID-19. The chain couples TRBV2 to TRBJ1-6; a weak D match, TRBD1 (5 bases). Source material: peripheral blood. The CDR3: CASRPGWGSSPLHF. Here the CDR3 DNA reads TGTGCCAGCAGACCAGGGTGGGGTAGTTCACCCCTCCACTTT.